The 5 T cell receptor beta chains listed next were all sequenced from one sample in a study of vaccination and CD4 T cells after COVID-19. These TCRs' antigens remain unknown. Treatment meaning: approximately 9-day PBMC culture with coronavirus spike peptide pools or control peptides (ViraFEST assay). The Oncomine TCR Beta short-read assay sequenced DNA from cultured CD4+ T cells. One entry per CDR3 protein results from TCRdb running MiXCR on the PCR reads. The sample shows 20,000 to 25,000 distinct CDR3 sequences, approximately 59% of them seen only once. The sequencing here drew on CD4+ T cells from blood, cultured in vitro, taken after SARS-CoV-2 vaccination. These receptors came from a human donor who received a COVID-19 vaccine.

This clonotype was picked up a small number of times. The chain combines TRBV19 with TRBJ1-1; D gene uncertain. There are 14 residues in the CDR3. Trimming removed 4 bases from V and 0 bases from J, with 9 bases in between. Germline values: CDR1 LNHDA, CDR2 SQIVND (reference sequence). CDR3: CASSTLTLNTEAFF. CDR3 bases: TGTGCCAGTAGTACCCTCACCCTGAACACTGAAGCTTTCTTT.

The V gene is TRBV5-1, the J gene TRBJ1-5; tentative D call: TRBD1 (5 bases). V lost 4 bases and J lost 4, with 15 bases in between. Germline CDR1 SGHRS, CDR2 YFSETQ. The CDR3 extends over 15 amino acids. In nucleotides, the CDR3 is TGCGCCAGCAGCCTCAATACAGGATCAAATCAGCCCCAGCATTTT. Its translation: CASSLNTGSNQPQHF.

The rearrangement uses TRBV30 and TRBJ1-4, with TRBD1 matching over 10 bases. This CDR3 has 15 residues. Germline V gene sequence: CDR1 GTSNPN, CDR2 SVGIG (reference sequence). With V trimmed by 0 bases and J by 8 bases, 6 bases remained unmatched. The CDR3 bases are TGTGCCTGGAGTGTAGGGACAGGGGTTGGAGAAAAACTGTTTTTT. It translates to CAWSVGTGVGEKLFF.

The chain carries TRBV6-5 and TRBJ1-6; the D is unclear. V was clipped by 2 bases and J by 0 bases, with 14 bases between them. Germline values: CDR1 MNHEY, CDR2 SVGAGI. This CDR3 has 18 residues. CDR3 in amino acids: CASSYRPGSSSYNSPLHF. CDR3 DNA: TGTGCCAGCAGTTACCGTCCGGGGTCGAGCTCCTATAATTCACCCCTCCACTTT.

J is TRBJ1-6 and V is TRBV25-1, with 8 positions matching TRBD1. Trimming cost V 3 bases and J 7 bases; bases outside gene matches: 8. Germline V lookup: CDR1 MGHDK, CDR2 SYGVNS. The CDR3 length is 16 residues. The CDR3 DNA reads TGTGCCAGCAGTGACCGCAGAACAGGGGGGAATTCACCCCTCCACTTT. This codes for CASSDRRTGGNSPLHF. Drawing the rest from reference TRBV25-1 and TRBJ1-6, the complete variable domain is EADIYQTPRYLVIGTGKKITLECSQTMGHDKMYWYQQDPGMELHLIHYSYGVNSTEKGDLSSESTVSRIRTEHFPLTLESARPSHTSQYLCASSDRRTGGNSPLHFGNGTRLTVT.